The 22 T cell receptor beta chains below all came from one sample that was sequenced in a study of siplizumab effects on memory and regulatory T cells (dated by TCRdb to about 2019). Library creation used the immunoSEQ multiplex PCR assay. TCRdb provides this immuneACCESS table in a form limited to in-frame rearrangements. Some clones are lacking; in checked studies, under half of them reflect an unresolved V gene, and why the rest are absent is not known. The sample records some 100,000 clones, roughly 95% of which are singletons. Clones ranked in the top ten supply 0.031% of the sample. The sequenced sample consisted of naive CD4+ T cells sorted from blood. The cell subset or site label, read with the paper, signifies: unstimulated naive T cells. The receptors stem from a human donor in good health.

The table lists this clone with a count of one. The chain has TRBV7-2 and TRBJ1-1; TRBD1 aligns across 7 bases. The CDR3 loop spans 14 amino acids. Germline lookup yields CDR1 SGHTA and CDR2 FQGNSA. Trimming removed 3 bases from V and 5 bases from J; junction bases left unmatched: 6. CDR3 nucleotide sequence: TGTGCCAGCAGCTTGCAGGGGGTTATAACTGAAGCTTTCTTT. Protein sequence: CASSLQGVITEAFF. Looking up the rest from reference TRBV7-2 and TRBJ1-1 gives the full variable domain: GAGVSQSPSNKVTEKGKDVELRCDPISGHTALYWYRQSLGQGLEFLIYFQGNSAPDKSGLPSDRFSAERTGGSVSTLTIQRTQQEDSAVYLCASSLQGVITEAFFGQGTRLTVV.

This chain joins TRBV11-2 and TRBJ2-4; D gene uncertain. Germline CDR1 is SGHAT and CDR2 is FQNNGV. V lost 0 bases, J lost 9 bases, and 0 bases lay in between. The CDR3 has 10 amino acids. The CDR3 nucleotides read TGTGCCAGCAGCTTAGACATTCAGTACTTC. It translates to CASSLDIQYF. The whole variable domain, filled in from reference TRBV11-2 and TRBJ2-4, reads EAGVAQSPRYKIIEKRQSVAFWCNPISGHATLYWYQQILGQGPKLLIQFQNNGVVDDSQLPKDRFSAERLKGVDSTLKIQPAKLEDSAVYLCASSLDIQYFGAGTRLSVL.

The gene calls are TRBV9 and TRBJ2-3; 11 bases are a match to TRBD2. CDR1 and CDR2 (germline): SGDLS, YYNGEE. The length of the CDR3 is 15 residues. V lost 1 base to trimming and J lost 3 bases; unmatched junction nucleotides: 1. CDR3 nucleotides: TGTGCCAGCAGCGTATCTAGCGGGGGGACAGATACGCAGTATTTT. It codes for CASSVSSGGTDTQYF.

J is TRBJ2-2 and V is TRBV9, with D unresolved. V lost 5 bases and J 0 bases, leaving 5 bases between the germline ends. The CDR3 runs to 13 residues. The V gene's germline CDR1 is SGDLS and CDR2 YYNGEE. Written as DNA, the CDR3 is TGTGCCAGCAGTCGTTCGAACACCGGGGAGCTGTTTTTT. This sequence encodes CASSRSNTGELFF.

The rearrangement links TRBV5-1 to TRBJ1-2; 8 bases line up with TRBD1. Trimming cost V 2 bases and J 3 bases; bases outside gene matches: 6. The CDR3 runs to 15 residues. Looked up from germline, CDR1 is SGHRS and CDR2 is YFSETQ. The CDR3 nucleotides read TGCGCCAGCAGCTTAAACCAGGGGGCTGACTATGGCTACACCTTC. Translation gives CASSLNQGADYGYTF.

The chain recombines TRBV27 with TRBJ1-3; unclear D gene. Germline V lookup: CDR1 MNHEY, CDR2 SMNVEV (reference sequence). V gave up 5 bases and J gave up 6 bases, with 11 bases separating them. The CDR3 extends over 13 amino acids. Written as DNA, the CDR3 is TGTGCCAGCAGTACCAATAATGAAAACACCATATATTTT. This sequence encodes CASSTNNENTIYF.

The rearrangement uses TRBV18 and TRBJ2-2; D is ambiguous. Germline loops: CDR1 KGHSH, CDR2 LQKENI. V shed 1 base and J shed 5 bases, with 5 bases lying between them. The CDR3 is 13 residues long. The CDR3 bases are TGTGCCAGCTCACCACTAGGGACCGGGGAGCTGTTTTTT. Its translation is CASSPLGTGELFF.

The chain couples TRBV6-1 to TRBJ1-1, with D possibly being TRBD1 (6 bases). The V and J ends lost 8 bases and 8 bases respectively, with 12 bases between them. This CDR3 region has 11 residues. Germline V gene data show CDR1 as MNHNS and CDR2 as SASEGT. The CDR3 bases are TGTGCCAGCGGGATAGGGGGAGAAGCTTTCTTT. Translation: CASGIGGEAFF.

The chain employs TRBV5-1 and TRBJ2-7, with TRBD1 matching over 9 bases. In germline, CDR1 is SGHRS, CDR2 YFSETQ. V dropped 1 base and J dropped 5; count of bases not matched to a gene: 7. The CDR3 totals 15 residues. CDR3 in amino acids: CASSLSGDRVHEQYF. The CDR3 coding sequence is TGCGCCAGCAGCTTGTCAGGGGACAGGGTCCACGAGCAGTACTTC.

The rearrangement uses TRBV5-4 and TRBJ2-3; D is uncertain. This CDR3 has 15 residues. Germline assignment: CDR1 SGHNT and CDR2 YYREEE (reference sequence). Trimming took 3 bases from V and 3 from J, leaving 14 bases between them. In DNA, the CDR3 is TGTGCCAGCAGCTCCGACCAAGGCTCGACAGATACGCAGTATTTT. Translated: CASSSDQGSTDTQYF.

The CDR3 spells CASSWTSGADEQFF. Written as DNA, the CDR3 is TGTGCCAGTAGCTGGACTAGCGGGGCCGATGAGCAGTTCTTC. The chain is built from TRBV19 and TRBJ2-1; 12 nucleotides match TRBD2. From germline, CDR1 is LNHDA and CDR2 SQIVND (reference sequence). This CDR3 region has 14 residues. Unmatched junction bases numbered 5, after V lost 6 bases and J lost 8 bases.

The genes are TRBV5-1 and TRBJ1-1; TRBD1 matches 7 bases. This CDR3 is built from 13 residues. Trimming cost V 4 bases and J 8 bases; bases outside gene matches: 8. The V gene's germline CDR1 is SGHRS and CDR2 YFSETQ. The CDR3 sequence: CASSPDRATEAFF. The CDR3 nucleotides are TGCGCCAGCAGCCCCGACAGGGCCACGGAAGCTTTCTTT.

V gene TRBV7-2 combines with J gene TRBJ1-2, with D perhaps matching TRBD1 (5 bases). This CDR3 has 13 amino acids. V was shortened by 4 bases and J by 6 bases, with 12 bases between the two germline ends. CDR1 and CDR2 (germline): SGHTA, FQGNSA. This CDR3 is CASSYPGEDGYTF. The CDR3 nucleotides are TGTGCCAGCAGCTATCCGGGGGAGGATGGCTACACCTTC.

The chain has TRBV15 and TRBJ2-5; 9 bases are a match to TRBD2. This CDR3 has 15 amino acids. The germline gives CDR1 LNHNV, CDR2 YYDKDF (reference sequence). V was pared by 1 base and J by 3 bases, with 3 bases of the junction left unmatched. The CDR3 is CATSRGGGGEETQYF. The CDR3 bases are TGTGCCACCAGCAGAGGCGGCGGGGGGGAAGAGACCCAGTACTTC.

The chain's CDR3 is CASSVGGVAYEQYF. The CDR3, as DNA: TGTGCCAGCAGCGTCGGGGGGGTAGCCTACGAGCAGTACTTC. The V gene is TRBV9, the J gene TRBJ2-7, with TRBD2 matching over 8 bases. V lost 2 bases and J lost 2; bases outside the gene matches: 3. The CDR3 runs 14 residues. Germline assignment: CDR1 SGDLS and CDR2 YYNGEE.

The chain couples TRBV6-5 to TRBJ1-3, with unresolved D. The CDR3 has 10 amino acids. Germline V lookup: CDR1 MNHEY, CDR2 SVGAGI. The V gene lost 6 bases and the J gene lost 4 bases, with 1 base spanning the gap. CDR3 coding DNA: TGTGCCAGCAGAGGAAACACCATATATTTT. Encoded protein: CASRGNTIYF.

The CDR3 DNA reads TGTGCCAGCAGCTTAGTTGGGGTGAGCAATTCACCCCTCCACTTT. The encoded protein is CASSLVGVSNSPLHF. The rearrangement joins TRBV7-9 to TRBJ1-6, with D uncertain. This CDR3 is built from 15 residues. Germline CDR1 reads SEHNR; CDR2 reads FQNEAQ (reference sequence). V lost 1 base, J lost 7 bases, and 11 bases lay in between.

The chain carries TRBV7-2 and TRBJ1-6; tentative D call: TRBD1 (6 bases). This CDR3 contains 15 residues. Trimming shortened V by 0 bases and J by 6 bases, and 9 bases separated the two germline ends. CDR1 is SGHTA and CDR2 is FQGNSA in the germline V gene. CDR3: CASSLAGGGNSPLHF. The CDR3, as DNA: TGTGCCAGCAGCTTAGCAGGGGGAGGTAATTCACCCCTCCACTTT.

The chain links TRBV29-1 to TRBJ2-3; no clear D gene. The V end lost 6 bases, the J end lost 6 bases, and 10 bases lay between the germline ends. Germline CDR1 and CDR2: SQVTM and ANQGSEA. The length of the CDR3 is 11 residues. CDR3 DNA: TGCAGCGTAGCTCCGAAGGATACGCAGTATTTT. Amino acids: CSVAPKDTQYF.

The rearrangement uses TRBV9 and TRBJ2-5; 7 nucleotides align to TRBD2. The V gene end was trimmed by 0 bases and the J gene end by 5 bases; junction bases not matched to a gene: 13. The CDR3 consists of 17 residues. Germline CDR1 and CDR2: SGDLS and YYNGEE. The CDR3 is CASSVEGRGGVFETQYF. The CDR3, as DNA: TGTGCCAGCAGCGTAGAAGGGCGGGGAGGGGTTTTCGAGACCCAGTACTTC.

This clone was counted a single time. J is TRBJ2-2 and V is TRBV5-4; D ambiguous. CDR3 length: 12 amino acids. Germline assignment: CDR1 SGHNT and CDR2 YYREEE (reference sequence). V dropped 4 bases and J dropped 6 bases, with 7 bases sitting between them. This CDR3 reads CASSPRAGELFF. DNA for the CDR3: TGTGCCAGCAGCCCTCGCGCCGGGGAGCTGTTTTTT.

V gene TRBV6-4 combines with J gene TRBJ2-7, with 9 bases aligning to TRBD1. V was pared by 7 bases and J by 7 bases, with 5 bases of the junction left unmatched. Per the germline V gene, CDR1 is MRHNA and CDR2 is SNTAGT. This CDR3 comprises 12 residues. DNA for the CDR3: TGTGCCAGCAACAGACAGGGGGTTGAGCAGTACTTC. It codes for CASNRQGVEQYF.